This TCR beta chain was captured by sequencing in a study of blood T cell repertoires in COVID-19 (TCRdb year 2020). General notes on the study: Samples covering the acute and convalescent phases of COVID-19 were provided by collaborators in the United States, Italy and Spain. Where available, HLA class I and class II types were obtained from metadata supplied by the sample provider rather than from assay-based typing. A freely available public database, intended as a resource for researchers studying the immune response to SARS-CoV-2, is where the repertoires were released. The samples were drawn from the first 160 participants of the ongoing ImmuneRACE study and from 1,254 subjects provided by 6 global collaborators. The prospective study material was composed of cDNA or gDNA derived from T cells, B-cell-depleted T cells, or PBMCs. A de-identified subject ID, COVID-19 status, age in years and sex were almost always included in the sample metadata. Subjects who had been exposed to COVID-19, were actively infected with it, or had recovered from it provided the deeply sampled blood TCRbeta repertoires that made up the dataset.

Participants in the prospective study were enrolled through a virtual design, were aged roughly 18 to 100 years, and lived in roughly 24 United States geographic areas. Cohort assignment in the prospective study relied on participant-reported clinical history from a screening survey and a study questionnaire. For ImmuneRACE Cohort 3, a participant was defined as recovered based on two consecutive negative NP/OP PCR tests, clearance by a healthcare professional, or resolution of symptoms. Mobile phlebotomists in the prospective study collected whole blood, serum and a nasopharyngeal or oropharyngeal swab from every participant. Prospective study participants could optionally give additional blood draws and questionnaires over an approximately two-month period. Prospective study blood samples were shipped either frozen or at room temperature before DNA extraction. The CDR3, cysteine through phenylalanine, is 12 amino acids long. The only DNA kept is the CDR3, 36 bases in frame from the first base. CDR1 SEHNR and CDR2 FQNEAQ are derived from the germline V gene (reference sequence). V loses 1 base of germline sequence and J loses 7 bases, and the interval between the two ends is 5 bases.

On the study overall, not on this receptor specifically: The amount of clinical and demographic metadata varied by source and participant and was provided uncurated.

To note about this clone: The specificity of this receptor is unknown. No quality values exist for individual bases; no much larger clone is one base distant.

TCRbeta CDR3 regions were amplified from genomic DNA using the immunoSEQ Assay, a bias-controlled multiplex PCR. On the study's bioinformatics: Within the assay, amplification of reference gene primers was used to estimate how many nucleated cells each sample contained. To quantify the absolute abundance of each unique TCRbeta CDR3 rearrangement, sequence reads were collapsed and filtered. Productive Simpson clonality was computed per sample as the square root of Simpson's diversity index over productive rearrangements. TCRdb carries this immuneACCESS record with in-frame sequences only. Its versions omit some clonotypes, under half of them owing to an unresolved V gene in the studies checked, with the rest unexplained. V, J and clone size are those of that table, while D and trimming were read from the DNA. The sample data list roughly 220,000 clones, and 88% of these were observed just once. The ten largest clonotypes hold around 2.6% of the sample.

Recombination linked TRBV7-9 to TRBJ1-5, with the D segment identity uncertain. The TCR was taken from a woman aged 25-40 years who had recovered from COVID-19. The material sequenced was PBMCs or T cells enriched from blood (not recorded which). The CDR3 reads CASSLDGQPQHF. The nucleotide sequence reads as follows: TGTGCCAGCAGCTTAGACGGGCAGCCCCAGCATTTT. With all but the CDR3 taken from the reference TRBV7-9 and TRBJ1-5 genes, the full variable domain is: DTGVSQNPRHKITKRGQNVTFRCDPISEHNRLYWYRQTLGQGPEFLTYFQNEAQLEKSRLLSDRFSAERPKGSFSTLEIQRTEQGDSAMYLCASSLDGQPQHFGDGTRLSIL.